A selection of T cell receptor beta chains follows, all from one sample in a study of T cells expressing NK-cell markers. Reprocessing the 5' RACE reads, TCRdb reports a single entry for every CDR3 protein and omits DNA. The sample data list over 150,000 distinct CDR3 sequences. The sequenced sample consisted of blood T cells: a sorted CD56 or NKG2C T cell subset, CD4+ or CD8+ T cells, or bulk PBMC T cells (not recorded which). The origin of the receptors is a woman aged 50 to 65 in good health. The CDR3 runs from the conserved cysteine through the conserved F or W.

j_call v_call cdr3_aa
TRBJ2-1 TRBV27 CASSPSGTYNEQFF
TRBJ2-1 TRBV7-6 CASSLGAGYNEQFF
TRBJ2-7 TRBV28 CATSGVSYEQYF
TRBJ2-7 TRBV20-1 CSARAAQPFGRTLSYEQYF
TRBJ2-5 TRBV6-5 CASSSAGGYQETQYF
TRBJ2-2 TRBV6-6 CASSSGGRGSNTGELFF
TRBJ2-3 TRBV5-1 CASSLTGGFTDTQYF
TRBJ2-7 TRBV27 CASSLSGTVYEQYF
TRBJ1-2 TRBV4-1 CASSQGDGAGEVYGYTF
TRBJ2-1 TRBV29-1 CSASDSFDEQFF
TRBJ2-1 TRBV9 CASSVRGQGWGEQFF
TRBJ2-3 TRBV10-3 CATLPGEGSDTQYF
TRBJ2-3 TRBV27 CASLDRGNPDTQYF
TRBJ1-1 TRBV19 CASSIDLEVMNTEAFF
TRBJ1-1 TRBV10-3 CAIGTGGDEAFF
TRBJ2-1 TRBV27 CASSSRAHRDEQFF
TRBJ2-3 TRBV6-1 CASSELIGDADTQYF
TRBJ1-1 TRBV7-8 CASSPGDSNTEAFF
TRBJ2-3 TRBV11-2 CASNFAGGSTDTQYF
TRBJ2-5 TRBV7-2 CASSLVLAAKETQYF
TRBJ2-1 TRBV6-5 CASSWLNTGNEQFF
TRBJ2-1 TRBV12-3/TRBV12-4 CASSLSSSGSSYNEQFF
TRBJ2-3 TRBV19 CASSMGPIASDNTDTQYF
TRBJ2-4 TRBV3-1 CASSSPTREAKNIQYF
TRBJ2-1 TRBV6-5 CASSYSKRLSSYNEQFF
TRBJ2-6 TRBV9 CASSVREGGQRPSGANVLTF
TRBJ2-2 TRBV5-1 CASSSHSGANTGELFF
TRBJ2-1 TRBV3-1 CASSPGLAETLYNEQFF
TRBJ2-3 TRBV24-1 CATSDGPGLDTQYF
TRBJ2-3 TRBV29-1 CSVHGRGGRDTQYF
TRBJ2-1 TRBV9 CASSVGGLAGVWEQFF
TRBJ1-1 TRBV19 CASSKGRDMNTEAFF
TRBJ2-3 TRBV12-3/TRBV12-4 CASSSRGTSGSTDTQYF
TRBJ2-1 TRBV6-6 CASSLGRRQYNEQFF
TRBJ2-1 TRBV4-1 CASSQAAGGGEQFF
TRBJ2-1 TRBV28 CASSLITSGTYNEQFF
TRBJ2-2 TRBV6-4 CASSEIAGLNTGELFF
TRBJ1-5 TRBV4-1 CASSQDLPGVHNQPQHF
TRBJ1-1 TRBV29-1 CQGGSGRTEAFF
TRBJ2-3 TRBV11-2 CASSREDTQYF
TRBJ1-1 TRBV7-8 CASSLGGIGEAFF
TRBJ2-1 TRBV27 CASTPDGFNEQFF
TRBJ2-3 TRBV5-5 CASSLYVAGGSTDTQYF
TRBJ1-4 TRBV21-1 CASTYSQGASEKLFF
TRBJ2-5 TRBV30 CAWSVLGSEETQYF